This T cell receptor (beta chain) was identified during a study of blood T cell repertoires in COVID-19. Study as a whole: Samples representing acute and convalescent COVID-19 were sourced from the United States, Italy and Spain. PBMCs, B-cell-depleted T cells, or T cells were the source of the cDNA or gDNA that made up the material.

Generated by immunoSEQ multiplex PCR, the TCRdb table keeps only in-frame clones and is missing some. The data contain 50,000 to 80,000 clones, roughly 88% of them singletons. Trimming cost V 10 bases and J 4 bases, with 10 bases left between them. This CDR3 spans 12 amino acids. Germline loops: CDR1 LNHDA, CDR2 SQIVND (reference sequence). The chain carries TRBV19 and TRBJ2-2; TRBD1 might be the D (6 bases). The clonotype was recovered from a woman aged 60-75 years with COVID-19, enrolled during active disease. The specimen was peripheral blood. This chain's CDR3 is CATEGVTGELFF. The CDR3 DNA reads as TGTGCCACCGAGGGGGTCACCGGGGAGCTGTTTTTT.